The entry below describes one T cell receptor (beta chain). Per the authors' pipeline: ImmunoSEQ junction-only sequences lacked quality scores, so their filtering differed. Data came from immunoSEQ multiplex PCR; TCRdb stores just in-frame clones and leaves some out. V and J calls and clone size come straight from that table; D and trimming were deduced from the DNA. In the table there are about 700,000 clones, about 91% of which are singletons. This specimen belongs to a study of shared clonotypes between healthy human individuals. At the level of the study: Those who served as donors were a couple of women and three men between the ages of 18 and 49.

Cells designated naive CD8 were CD45RO-negative and were positively selected for CCR7, with terminally differentiated effector memory CD45RA+ cells excluded. Germline values: CDR1 KGHSH, CDR2 LQKENI. Trimming removed 5 bases from V and 6 bases from J; junction bases left unmatched: 11. The length of the CDR3 is 16 residues. Sequencing was carried out using naive CD8+ T cells sorted from blood. The sequence derives from a man aged 25 to 40 in good health. This chain uses TRBV18 with TRBJ1-5, with TRBD1 matching 9 bases. CDR3: CASSKVPGQGGQPQHF. As DNA, the CDR3 is TGTGCCAGCTCAAAAGTTCCGGGACAGGGAGGTCAGCCCCAGCATTTT.